This passage covers 18 T cell receptor beta chains from one sample sequenced in a study of T cells in Graves' hyperthyroidism and ophthalmopathy. Amplification targeted TCR beta CDR3 regions from RNA transcripts. The primer set for the first-round RT-PCR of the TCR CDR3 was HTBI. TCRdb itself ran the multiplex PCR reads through MiXCR, one entry per CDR3 protein. The sample lists 730,000 or so distinct CDR3 sequences; approximately 19% were seen once. Sequencing used blood. The origin of the receptors is a woman between 50 and 59 years old with Graves' hyperthyroidism that later progressed to Graves' ophthalmopathy.

The chain couples TRBV6-1 to TRBJ1-1, with D uncertain. Germline assignment: CDR1 MNHNS and CDR2 SASEGT. Trimming shortened V by 10 bases and J by 5 bases, and 8 bases separated the two germline ends. The CDR3 length is 10 residues. This chain's CDR3 is CAITGTEAFF. The CDR3 nucleotides read TGTGCCATCACTGGTACTGAAGCTTTCTTT.

CDR3 nucleotides: TGTGCCAGCAGCTCTCCGGGACACCCATTTCGCTACACCTTC. Translated, it gives CASSSPGHPFRYTF. This sequence joins TRBV7-9 and TRBJ1-2, with D possibly TRBD1 on 6 matching bases. The V end lost 4 bases, the J end lost 9 bases, and 18 bases lay between the germline ends. Per the germline V gene, CDR1 is SEHNR and CDR2 is FQNEAQ (reference sequence). There are 14 residues in the CDR3.

This clonotype was seen at least ten times. This chain uses TRBV30 with TRBJ1-2; a weak D match, TRBD1 (5 bases). Germline loops: CDR1 GTSNPN, CDR2 SVGIG (reference sequence). The CDR3 covers 13 residues. Deletions cut 0 bases from V and 4 bases from J, with 9 bases between. The CDR3 is CAWSVEQVYGYTF. The CDR3 nucleotides are TGTGCCTGGAGTGTAGAACAGGTCTATGGCTACACCTTC.

This clonotype has more than one count but fewer than ten. The rearrangement uses TRBV19 and TRBJ2-1; 8 positions match TRBD2. CDR1 and CDR2 (germline): LNHDA, SQIVND (reference sequence). There are 16 residues in the CDR3. V shed 1 base and J 3 bases; nucleotides not matched to a gene: 5. CDR3 amino acids: CASSIAAGGFYNEQFF. The CDR3 nucleotides read TGTGCCAGTAGTATAGCCGCGGGGGGTTTCTACAATGAGCAGTTCTTC.

The V gene is TRBV13, the J gene TRBJ2-5, with D perhaps TRBD1 (6 bases). CDR3 length: 15 amino acids. Germline-derived CDR1 and CDR2 are PRHDT and FYEKMQ (reference sequence). Trimming took off 3 bases at V and 2 bases at J, with 13 bases between the two ends. For the CDR3, the DNA is TGTGCCAGCAGCTTCCAGACAGGACCGCAAGAGACCCAGTACTTC. Translation: CASSFQTGPQETQYF.

This clonotype was detected ten times or more. The V call is TRBV7-9, the J call TRBJ1-2; 8 bases are a match to TRBD1. Per the germline V gene, CDR1 is SEHNR and CDR2 is FQNEAQ (reference sequence). Germline trimming cut 4 bases from V and 0 bases from J; bases unmatched to any gene: 4. This CDR3 spans 15 amino acids. For the CDR3, the DNA is TGTGCCAGCAGCTCCCCGACAGGGGCTAACTATGGCTACACCTTC. Translation: CASSSPTGANYGYTF.

J is TRBJ2-3 and V is TRBV5-6, with D unresolved. Trimming shortened V by 5 bases and J by 0 bases, and 10 bases separated the two germline ends. The length of the CDR3 is 14 residues. CDR1 and CDR2 from the germline V gene are SGHDT and YYEEEE. CDR3 coding DNA: TGTGCCAGCAGTTTGACACATAGCACAGATACGCAGTATTTT. Its translation: CASSLTHSTDTQYF.

The V call is TRBV29-1, the J call TRBJ2-7, with D possibly TRBD1 on 6 matching bases. Germline lookup yields CDR1 SQVTM and CDR2 ANQGSEA. The V end lost 7 bases, the J end lost 3 bases, and 13 bases lay between the germline ends. CDR3 length: 12 amino acids. The CDR3 bases are TGCAGCGGGAGTAAGGGGGACTACGAGCAGTACTTC. Translating gives CSGSKGDYEQYF.

The chain carries TRBV4-1 and TRBJ2-1; the D is unclear. Trimming removed 0 bases at V and 5 bases at J, with 11 bases between. Germline V gives CDR1 MGHRA, CDR2 YSYEKL. The CDR3 runs 15 residues. In DNA form, the CDR3 reads TGCGCCAGCAGCCAAGAGCAAAGTTCCCACAATGAGCAGTTCTTC. Translating gives CASSQEQSSHNEQFF.

This chain connects TRBV18 to TRBJ1-5; 10 positions match TRBD1. CDR3 length: 15 residues. J lost 6 bases, V lost 3 bases, and 5 bases had no gene match. From germline, CDR1 is KGHSH and CDR2 LQKENI. Here the CDR3 DNA reads TGTGCCAGCTCACCTCCGGGACAGGGGATTCAGCCCCAGCATTTT. Translated: CASSPPGQGIQPQHF.

This clonotype was recorded many times. The rearrangement joins TRBV3-1 to TRBJ2-2, with a weak D call TRBD2 (7 bases). The CDR3 has 16 amino acids. Germline V lookup: CDR1 LGHDT, CDR2 YNNKEL (reference sequence). V lost 0 bases, J lost 5 bases, and 13 bases lay in between. The CDR3 sequence is CASSQDGGPVTGELFF. The CDR3 bases are TGTGCCAGCAGCCAAGACGGGGGGCCGGTAACCGGGGAGCTGTTTTTT. Full variable domain (rest looked up from reference TRBV3-1 and TRBJ2-2): DTAVSQTPKYLVTQMGNDKSIKCEQNLGHDTMYWYKQDSKKFLKIMFSYNNKELIINETVPNRFSPKSPDKAHLNLHINSLELGDSAVYFCASSQDGGPVTGELFFGEGSRLTVL.

This clonotype came up many times. This chain connects TRBV11-2 to TRBJ2-3, with 9 bases fitting TRBD1. The CDR3 loop spans 20 amino acids. Germline assignment: CDR1 SGHAT and CDR2 FQNNGV. V shed 0 bases, J shed 1 base, and the junction held 14 bases outside the gene matches. CDR3 region: CASSLDFWGMDRGRTDTQYF. CDR3 sequence (DNA): TGTGCCAGCAGCTTAGATTTTTGGGGAATGGACAGGGGTCGCACAGATACGCAGTATTTT.

This clonotype has a count of ten or more. J is TRBJ2-5 and V is TRBV20-1, with TRBD2 identical over 7 bases. This CDR3 is built from 15 residues. The V gene end was trimmed by 0 bases and the J gene end by 5 bases; junction bases not matched to a gene: 9. CDR1 is DFQATT and CDR2 is SNEGSKA in the germline V gene (reference sequence). The CDR3 sequence: CSARDASGEGETQYF. DNA of the CDR3: TGCAGTGCTAGAGATGCCAGCGGGGAGGGGGAGACCCAGTACTTC.

This chain joins TRBV29-1 and TRBJ2-2; no reliable D call. Trimming left V 0 bases short and J 6 bases short, with 11 bases between. This CDR3 has 14 amino acids. Germline values: CDR1 SQVTM, CDR2 ANQGSEA. CDR3 region: CSVEESGTSGELFF. The DNA of the CDR3 is TGCAGCGTTGAAGAATCCGGAACCTCCGGGGAGCTGTTTTTT.

This clonotype was found many times. This chain connects TRBV27 to TRBJ2-1; D not certain. CDR3 length: 12 residues. V was shortened by 1 base and J by 7 bases, with 5 bases between the two germline ends. Germline V CDR1 and CDR2: MNHEY, SMNVEV (reference sequence). In DNA, the CDR3 is TGTGCCAGCAGTTTATACGGGAATGAGCAGTTCTTC. It specifies CASSLYGNEQFF.

This clonotype was picked up a small number of times. The rearrangement links TRBV12-5 to TRBJ2-1, with 8 bases fitting TRBD2. Germline loops: CDR1 LGHNT, CDR2 FRNRAP. Trimming took 4 bases from V and 7 from J; bases not matched to a gene: 9. CDR3 length: 15 residues. CDR3 amino acids: CASGWSGGPSNEQFF. CDR3 nucleotides: TGTGCTAGTGGTTGGTCGGGGGGGCCTAGTAATGAGCAGTTCTTC. The full variable domain, its missing parts supplied by reference TRBV12-5 and TRBJ2-1, is DARVTQTPRHKVTEMGQEVTMRCQPILGHNTVFWYRQTMMQGLELLAYFRNRAPLDDSGMPKDRFSAEMPDATLATLKIQPSEPRDSAVYFCASGWSGGPSNEQFFGPGTRLTVL.

This clonotype has at least ten counts. The chain is built from TRBV27 and TRBJ1-2, with D perhaps matching TRBD1 (5 bases). The CDR3 totals 16 residues. From germline, CDR1 is MNHEY and CDR2 SMNVEV (reference sequence). V was pared by 0 bases and J by 3 bases, with 14 bases between. As DNA, the CDR3 is TGTGCCAGCAGTTTATCGGCCCAGGGTGGGGACTATGGCTACACCTTC. Its translation: CASSLSAQGGDYGYTF.

This clonotype came up many times. J is TRBJ2-5 and V is TRBV15, with D possibly matching TRBD1 (5 bases). Germline CDR1 is LNHNV and CDR2 is YYDKDF (reference sequence). The CDR3 is 15 residues long. The V end lost 0 bases, the J end lost 0 bases, and 8 bases lay between the germline ends. The chain's CDR3 is CATSRDRRDQETQYF. The DNA of the CDR3 is TGTGCCACCAGCAGAGATCGCAGGGACCAAGAGACCCAGTACTTC. Variable domain in full (rest from reference TRBV15 and TRBJ2-5): DAMVIQNPRYQVTQFGKPVTLSCSQTLNHNVMYWYQQKSSQAPKLLFHYYDKDFNNEADTPDNFQSRRPNTSFCFLDIRSPGLGDTAMYLCATSRDRRDQETQYFGPGTRLLVL.